This T cell receptor beta chain appears in the sequencing data of a study of patients and donors after allogeneic stem cell transplantation. One entry per CDR3 protein, called by TCRdb with MiXCR from the RT-PCR reads. This table holds approximately 160,000 distinct CDR3 sequences, 30% found once. The sample taken for sequencing was blood, either unsorted or a sorted T cell fraction (not recorded which). This receptor was identified in a human donor who was either an allogeneic HSCT recipient or a stem cell or donor lymphocyte infusion donor (not recorded which). It is not recorded whose cells these are; they may come from a transplant donor.

The CDR3 sequence is CASSARGSMNTEAFF. The CDR3 nucleotides are TGTGCCAGCAGCGCTCGAGGGAGTATGAACACTGAAGCTTTCTTT. The chain is built from TRBV7-6 and TRBJ1-1; D not certain. V lost 5 bases to trimming and J lost 0 bases, with 13 bases between them. The CDR3 contains 15 residues. Germline CDR1 and CDR2: SGHVS and FNYEAQ.